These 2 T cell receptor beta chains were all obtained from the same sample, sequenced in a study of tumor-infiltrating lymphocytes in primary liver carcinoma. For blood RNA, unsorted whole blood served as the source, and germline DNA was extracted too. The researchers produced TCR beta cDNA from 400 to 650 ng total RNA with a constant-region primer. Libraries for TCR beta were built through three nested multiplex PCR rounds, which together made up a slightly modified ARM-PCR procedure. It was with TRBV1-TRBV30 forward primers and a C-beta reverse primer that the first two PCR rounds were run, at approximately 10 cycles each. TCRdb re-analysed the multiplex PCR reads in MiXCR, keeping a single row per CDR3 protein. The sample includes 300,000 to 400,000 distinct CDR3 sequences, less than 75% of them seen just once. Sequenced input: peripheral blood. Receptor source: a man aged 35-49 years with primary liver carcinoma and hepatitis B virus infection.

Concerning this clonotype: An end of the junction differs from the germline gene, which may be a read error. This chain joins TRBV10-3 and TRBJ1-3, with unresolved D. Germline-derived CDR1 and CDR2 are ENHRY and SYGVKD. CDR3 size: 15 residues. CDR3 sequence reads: CAISEGESPGNTIHF. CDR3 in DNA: TGTGCCATCAGTGAGGGCGAAAGCCCTGGAAACACCATACATTTT.

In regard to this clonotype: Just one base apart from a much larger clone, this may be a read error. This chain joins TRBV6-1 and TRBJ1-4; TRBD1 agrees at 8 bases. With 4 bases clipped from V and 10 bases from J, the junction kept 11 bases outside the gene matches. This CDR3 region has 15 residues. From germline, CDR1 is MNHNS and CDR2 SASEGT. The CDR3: CASSGPGGAAGKLFF. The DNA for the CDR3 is TGTGCCAGCAGTGGCCCAGGGGGCGCGGCTGGAAAACTGTTTTTT.